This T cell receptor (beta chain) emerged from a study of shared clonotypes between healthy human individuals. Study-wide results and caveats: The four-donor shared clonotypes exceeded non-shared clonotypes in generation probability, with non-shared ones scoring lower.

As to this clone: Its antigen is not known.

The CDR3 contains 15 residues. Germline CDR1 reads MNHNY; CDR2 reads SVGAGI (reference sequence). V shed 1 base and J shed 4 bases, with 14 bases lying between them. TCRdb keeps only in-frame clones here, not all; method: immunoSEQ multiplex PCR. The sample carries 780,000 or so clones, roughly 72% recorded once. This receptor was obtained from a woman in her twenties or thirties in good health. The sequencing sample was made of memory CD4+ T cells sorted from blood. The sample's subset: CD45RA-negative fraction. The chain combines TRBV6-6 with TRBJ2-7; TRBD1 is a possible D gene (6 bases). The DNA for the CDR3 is TGTGCCAGCAGTTACTTACAACCGGGACAATACGAGCAGTACTTC. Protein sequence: CASSYLQPGQYEQYF.